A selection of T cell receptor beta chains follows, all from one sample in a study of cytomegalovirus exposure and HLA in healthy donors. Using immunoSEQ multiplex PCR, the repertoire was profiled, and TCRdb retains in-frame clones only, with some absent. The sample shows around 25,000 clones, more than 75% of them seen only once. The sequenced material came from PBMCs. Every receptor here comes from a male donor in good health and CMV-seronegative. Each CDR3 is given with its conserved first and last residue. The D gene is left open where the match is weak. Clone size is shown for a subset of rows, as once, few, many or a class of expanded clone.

CASGPSGAGNQPQHF	TGTGCCAGCGGACCATCAGGGGCGGGCAATCAGCCCCAGCATTTT	.	TRBV2	TRBJ1-5	.
CASSEGTGKKQYF	TGTGCCAGCAGCGAAGGGACTGGGAAGAAGCAGTACTTC	.	TRBV9	TRBJ2-7	.
CASSPSGTSGGPDTQYF	TGTGCCAGCAGCCCCTCGGGGACTAGCGGGGGTCCGGATACGCAGTATTTT	TRBD2	TRBV4-2	TRBJ2-3	.
CASMHGTGGSHSNQPQHF	TGTGCCAGCATGCACGGGACAGGGGGCTCCCATAGCAATCAGCCCCAGCATTTT	TRBD1	TRBV27	TRBJ1-5	.
CASSQDFTGGYEQFF	TGCGCCAGCAGCCAAGATTTTACGGGAGGGTATGAGCAGTTCTTC	TRBD2	TRBV4-3	TRBJ2-1	.
CAWSGPGQYTGELFF	TGTGCCTGGAGTGGACCGGGACAGTACACCGGGGAGCTGTTTTTT	TRBD1	TRBV30	TRBJ2-2	.
CASSQAPGQGSSNQPQHF	TGTGCCAGCAGCCAGGCCCCGGGACAGGGGTCTAGCAATCAGCCCCAGCATTTT	TRBD1	TRBV4-2	TRBJ1-5	few
CASSQGTGTEPYEQYF	TGCGCCAGCAGCCAAGGTACCGGGACAGAGCCCTACGAGCAGTACTTC	TRBD1	TRBV4-3	TRBJ2-7	.
CSVDTAKGLAGETQYF	TGCAGCGTTGACACGGCCAAGGGCCTCGCGGGGGAGACCCAGTACTTC	.	TRBV29-1	TRBJ2-5	.
CASRTRGPGGYTF	TGTGCCAGCAGAACCAGGGGACCTGGTGGCTACACCTTC	.	TRBV28	TRBJ1-2	once
CASGPNGKEYEQYF	TGTGCCAGCGGGCCGAACGGGAAGGAATACGAGCAGTACTTC	.	TRBV6-5	TRBJ2-7	.
CASSPTNRPDEQYF	TGTGCCAGCAGCCCTACCAACAGACCGGACGAGCAGTACTTC	.	TRBV13	TRBJ2-7	.
CASSLDEANNYGYTF	TGTGCCAGCAGCTTGGATGAGGCGAATAACTATGGCTACACCTTC	.	TRBV5-6	TRBJ1-2	.
CAWSIAGGPDTQYF	TGTGCCTGGAGTATAGCGGGGGGCCCAGATACGCAGTATTTT	TRBD2	TRBV30	TRBJ2-3	.
CASSPSLFAARGTQYF	TGTGCCAGCAGCCCCTCGCTTTTTGCCGCCCGAGGGACCCAGTACTTC	.	TRBV11-2	TRBJ2-5	.
CSSSNRDRPYEQYF	TGTTCCAGCAGCAACCGGGACAGGCCATACGAGCAGTACTTC	TRBD1	TRBV7-9	TRBJ2-7	few
CASSQDGLAGGTGELFF	TGCGCCAGCAGCCAAGATGGGCTAGCGGGGGGCACCGGGGAGCTGTTTTTT	TRBD2	TRBV4-3	TRBJ2-2	.
CASSLPPPGSGDSSYEQYF	TGTGCCAGCAGCTTACCCCCCCCCGGATCGGGGGACTCCTCCTACGAGCAGTACTTC	.	TRBV11-2	TRBJ2-7	.
CASRLGLAVYEQYF	TGTGCCAGCAGACTGGGACTAGCGGTCTACGAGCAGTACTTC	TRBD2	TRBV6-5	TRBJ2-7	.
CASSFSVRGLTDQPQHF	TGTGCCAGCAGTTTTTCCGTCAGGGGTTTGACAGATCAGCCCCAGCATTTT	.	TRBV28	TRBJ1-5	.
CAWSSGLAGGPGTDTQYF	TGTGCCTGGAGTTCGGGACTAGCGGGGGGGCCTGGCACAGATACGCAGTATTTT	TRBD2	TRBV30	TRBJ2-3	.
CASRLGTKTVTGELFF	TGTGCCAGCAGACTCGGGACTAAAACTGTCACCGGGGAGCTGTTTTTT	TRBD2	TRBV27	TRBJ2-2	once
CASSSGGGDGNTIYF	TGCGCCAGCAGCTCGGGGGGGGGAGACGGAAACACCATATATTTT	.	TRBV5-1	TRBJ1-3	.
CASSQDRGLGSTEAFF	TGTGCCAGCAGTCAAGACAGGGGTTTGGGGAGCACTGAAGCTTTCTTT	TRBD1	TRBV6-1	TRBJ1-1	few
CASSVPLAGGDNEQFF	TGTGCCAGCAGCGTCCCTTTAGCGGGGGGGGACAATGAGCAGTTCTTC	TRBD2	TRBV9	TRBJ2-1	.
CASSLIGTEGNQPQHF	TGTGCCAGTAGCCTGATTGGGACAGAGGGTAATCAGCCCCAGCATTTT	TRBD1	TRBV19	TRBJ1-5	.
CASSDDRVPEAFF	TGTGCCAGCAGCGACGACAGGGTTCCTGAAGCTTTCTTT	TRBD1	TRBV5-5	TRBJ1-1	.
CASSLGGTDTQYF	TGTGCCAGCAGCTTAGGCGGGACAGATACGCAGTATTTT	.	TRBV7-2	TRBJ2-3	.
CASSLGPHGYGHEQYF	TGTGCCAGCAGCTTAGGGCCCCACGGATATGGGCACGAGCAGTACTTC	.	TRBV7-9	TRBJ2-7	once
CASSLGAGVETQYF	TGTGCTAGCAGCTTAGGTGCGGGAGTAGAGACCCAGTACTTC	TRBD2	TRBV7-7	TRBJ2-5	.
CASRRPGLGAYEQYF	TGTGCCAGCAGACGACCGGGACTAGGGGCCTACGAGCAGTACTTC	TRBD2	TRBV7-8	TRBJ2-7	few
CAISDRRGENEQYF	TGTGCCATCAGTGACAGGCGCGGGGAGAACGAGCAGTACTTC	.	TRBV10-3	TRBJ2-7	.
CASSPNGLVEQFF	TGTGCCAGCAGCCCGAACGGACTTGTTGAGCAGTTCTTC	.	TRBV7-9	TRBJ2-1	.
CASSLTGTGDEQYF	TGTGCCAGCAGCTTAACCGGGACAGGGGACGAGCAGTACTTC	TRBD1	TRBV7-3	TRBJ2-7	once
CARSGGTPPLISTDTQYF	TGTGCCAGGTCGGGGGGCACACCACCCCTTATTAGCACAGATACGCAGTATTTT	.	TRBV6-4	TRBJ2-3	.
CASSPPPRNTDTQYF	TGTGCCAGCTCACCACCGCCTAGAAACACAGATACGCAGTATTTT	.	TRBV18	TRBJ2-3	.
CASSLGGLQSHEQYF	TGTGCCAGCAGCTTAGGTGGACTACAGAGCCACGAGCAGTACTTC	.	TRBV7-6	TRBJ2-7	.
CASSLDRGEQYF	TGTGCCAGCAGCTTAGACAGGGGAGAGCAGTACTTC	.	TRBV11-2	TRBJ2-7	few
CAWRPGQGVKDTF	TGTGCCTGGAGGCCGGGACAGGGGGTTAAAGATACCTTC	TRBD1	TRBV30	TRBJ1-2	.
CASIPAGGGNGYTF	TGTGCCAGCATCCCCGCGGGAGGGGGCAATGGCTACACCTTC	TRBD1	TRBV28	TRBJ1-2	.
CAISESSGGDRRLEPQHF	TGTGCCATCAGTGAGTCGAGCGGCGGTGACCGACGACTTGAGCCCCAGCATTTT	.	TRBV10-3	TRBJ1-5	.
CASNIGESSYNEQFF	TGCGCCAGCAACATCGGGGAGAGCTCCTACAATGAGCAGTTCTTC	.	TRBV5-1	TRBJ2-1	.
CASSLGVAGRSGNTIYF	TGTGCCAGCAGCTTAGGGGTCGCGGGACGCTCTGGAAACACCATATATTTT	.	TRBV7-8	TRBJ1-3	.
CSAGDSYGYTF	TGCAGTGCGGGGGACAGTTATGGCTACACCTTC	TRBD1	TRBV20-1	TRBJ1-2	.
CASSRLSRTSGGANEQFF	TGTGCCAGCAGCCGACTGTCCCGTACTAGCGGGGGGGCTAATGAGCAGTTCTTC	TRBD2	TRBV4-2	TRBJ2-1	.
CASSWTGTSEKLFF	TGTGCCAGCAGCTGGACAGGGACGTCGGAAAAACTGTTTTTT	TRBD1	TRBV13	TRBJ1-4	.
CAWPSGTSGFYEQYF	TGTGCCTGGCCGTCCGGGACTAGCGGATTCTACGAGCAGTACTTC	TRBD2	TRBV30	TRBJ2-7	.
CASSQRENEQFF	TGTGCCAGCAGCCAACGAGAGAATGAGCAGTTCTTC	.	TRBV4-2	TRBJ2-1	.
CASSQDRTSGAYEQYF	TGTGCCAGCAGCCAAGATCGGACTAGCGGGGCCTACGAGCAGTACTTC	TRBD2	TRBV4-2	TRBJ2-7	once
CASSETALGSYNEQFF	TGTGCCAGCAGTGAGACTGCTCTGGGCTCCTACAATGAGCAGTTCTTC	.	TRBV6-1	TRBJ2-1	.
CASNSLVPTVYEQYF	TGTGCCAGCAACAGTTTAGTCCCAACGGTCTACGAGCAGTACTTC	.	TRBV28	TRBJ2-7	medium-sized
CASSPQSPGTDTQYF	TGTGCCAGCTCACCACAATCCCCCGGCACAGATACGCAGTATTTT	.	TRBV18	TRBJ2-3	few
CSSSLPGQGNTGELFF	TGTTCCAGCAGCCTCCCCGGACAGGGAAACACCGGGGAGCTGTTTTTT	TRBD1	TRBV7-9	TRBJ2-2	.
CAIGGGSSYNSPLHF	TGTGCCATCGGAGGAGGGAGCTCCTATAATTCACCCCTCCACTTT	.	TRBV10-3	TRBJ1-6	few
CASSPLLRGEGNEQFF	TGTGCCAGCAGCCCCTTGTTGCGGGGGGAGGGCAATGAGCAGTTCTTC	TRBD2	TRBV13	TRBJ2-1	.
CASSPGGERGSYEQYF	TGTGCCAGCAGCCCCGGAGGGGAGCGGGGCTCCTACGAGCAGTACTTC	TRBD2	TRBV7-9	TRBJ2-7	.
CASSQDINGKINGYTF	TGTGCCAGCAGCCAAGATATAAACGGGAAGATAAATGGCTACACCTTC	.	TRBV4-2	TRBJ1-2	few